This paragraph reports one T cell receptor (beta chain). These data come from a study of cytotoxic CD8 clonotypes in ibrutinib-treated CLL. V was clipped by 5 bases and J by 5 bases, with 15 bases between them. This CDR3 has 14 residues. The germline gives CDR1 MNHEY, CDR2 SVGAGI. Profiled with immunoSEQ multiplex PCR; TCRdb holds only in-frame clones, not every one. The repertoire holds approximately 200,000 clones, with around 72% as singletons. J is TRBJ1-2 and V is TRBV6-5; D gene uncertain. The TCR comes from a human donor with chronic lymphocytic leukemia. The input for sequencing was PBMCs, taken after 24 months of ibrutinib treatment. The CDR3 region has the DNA TGTGCCAGCAGTCCCTCGGACTGGGAGTATGGCTACACCTTC. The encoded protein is CASSPSDWEYGYTF.